This TCR beta chain was captured by sequencing in a study of control samples from healthy donors and cancer patients. CDR3 length: 14 amino acids. Germline V gives CDR1 SGHDT, CDR2 YYEEEE. Trimming removed 0 bases at V and 0 bases at J, with 4 bases between. Method: immunoSEQ multiplex PCR; TCRdb's copy keeps in-frame clones and lacks some. The sample carries around 80,000 clones, more than 75% recorded once. Sequencing was done on a sample of blood. The sequence derives from a man aged 45 to 65 in good health. This sequence joins TRBV5-6 and TRBJ1-5; no clear D. The CDR3 spells CASSLGFSNQPQHF. CDR3 sequence (DNA): TGTGCCAGCAGCTTGGGGTTTAGCAATCAGCCCCAGCATTTT.